This T cell receptor (beta chain) was sequenced during a study of shared clonotypes between healthy human individuals. CDR1 KGHSH and CDR2 LQKENI come from the germline V gene. This CDR3 spans 16 amino acids. The J segment lost 1 base and the V segment lost 9 bases, leaving 10 bases of the junction unmatched. CD45RO-negative cells were positively selected for CCR7, leaving out terminally differentiated effector memory CD45RA+ cells. Each subset's genomic DNA was shared equally among a number of immunoSEQ plates. Here immunoSEQ multiplex PCR was the method, and the copy in TCRdb shows in-frame clones only, minus some. The data contain around 1.9 million clones, about 93% of them singletons.

The sequenced material came from naive CD8+ T cells from PBMCs. The chain couples TRBV18 to TRBJ1-1; 11 bases are shared with TRBD1. The origin of this receptor is a man between 18 and 29 years old in good health. Some clones in this sample may be carry-over from other donors' samples. CDR3 region: CASSSRTGGPNTEAFF. DNA for the CDR3: TGTGCCAGTTCTTCCCGGACAGGGGGCCCGAACACTGAAGCTTTCTTT. Combining the CDR3 with reference TRBV18 and TRBJ1-1 gives the whole variable domain NAGVMQNPRHLVRRRGQEARLRCSPMKGHSHVYWYRQLPEEGLKFMVYLQKENIIDESGMPKERFSAEFPKEGPSILRIQQVVRGDSAAYFCASSSRTGGPNTEAFFGQGTRLTVV.